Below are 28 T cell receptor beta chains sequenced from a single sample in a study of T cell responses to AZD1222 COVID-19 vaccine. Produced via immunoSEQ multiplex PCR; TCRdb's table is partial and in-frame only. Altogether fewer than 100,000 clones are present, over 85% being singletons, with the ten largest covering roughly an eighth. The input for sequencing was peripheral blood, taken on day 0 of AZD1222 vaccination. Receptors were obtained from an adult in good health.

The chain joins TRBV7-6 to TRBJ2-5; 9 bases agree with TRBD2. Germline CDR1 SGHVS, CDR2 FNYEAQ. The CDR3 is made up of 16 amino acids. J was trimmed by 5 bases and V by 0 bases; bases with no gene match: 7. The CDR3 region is CASSLAVAGGPETQYF. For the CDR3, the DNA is TGTGCCAGCAGCTTAGCGGTGGCGGGGGGGCCGGAGACCCAGTACTTC.

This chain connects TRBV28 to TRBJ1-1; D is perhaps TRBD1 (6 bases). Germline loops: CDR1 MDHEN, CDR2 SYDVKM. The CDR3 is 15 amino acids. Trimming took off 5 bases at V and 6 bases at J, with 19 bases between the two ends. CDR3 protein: CASSPLGTSHSEAFF. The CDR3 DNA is TGTGCCAGCAGTCCGCTTGGGACATCCCACTCTGAAGCTTTCTTT.

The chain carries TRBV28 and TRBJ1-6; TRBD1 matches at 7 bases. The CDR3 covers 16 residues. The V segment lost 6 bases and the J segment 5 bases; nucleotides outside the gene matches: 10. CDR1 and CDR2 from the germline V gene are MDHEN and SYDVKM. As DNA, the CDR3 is TGTGCCAGCAGAACTCCGGGACAGTCTAATAATTCACCCCTCCACTTT. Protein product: CASRTPGQSNNSPLHF.

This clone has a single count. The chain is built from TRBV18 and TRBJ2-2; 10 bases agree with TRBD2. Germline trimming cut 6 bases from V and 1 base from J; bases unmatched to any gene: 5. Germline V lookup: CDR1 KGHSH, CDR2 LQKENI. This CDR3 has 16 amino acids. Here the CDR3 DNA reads TGTGCCAGCTCTTTAGCGGGAGGAGTGAACACCGGGGAGCTGTTTTTT. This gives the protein CASSLAGGVNTGELFF.

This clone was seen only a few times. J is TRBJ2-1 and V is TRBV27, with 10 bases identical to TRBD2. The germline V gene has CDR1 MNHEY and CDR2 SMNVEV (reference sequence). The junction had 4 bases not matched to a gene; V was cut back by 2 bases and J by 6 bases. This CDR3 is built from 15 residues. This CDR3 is CASSLQLAGVNEQFF. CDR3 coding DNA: TGTGCCAGCAGTTTACAGCTAGCGGGAGTCAATGAGCAGTTCTTC.

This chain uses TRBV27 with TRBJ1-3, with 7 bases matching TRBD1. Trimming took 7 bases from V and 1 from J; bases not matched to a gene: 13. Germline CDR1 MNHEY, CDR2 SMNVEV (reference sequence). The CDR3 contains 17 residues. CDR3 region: CASKLSAGTASGNTIYF. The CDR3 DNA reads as TGTGCCAGCAAATTGTCAGCCGGGACAGCGTCTGGAAACACCATATATTTT.

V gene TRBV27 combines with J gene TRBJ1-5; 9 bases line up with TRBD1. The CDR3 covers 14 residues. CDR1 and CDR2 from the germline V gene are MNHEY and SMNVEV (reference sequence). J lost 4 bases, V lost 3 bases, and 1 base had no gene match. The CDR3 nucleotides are TGTGCCAGCAGTTTGGGGACAGGGAATCAGCCCCAGCATTTT. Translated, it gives CASSLGTGNQPQHF.

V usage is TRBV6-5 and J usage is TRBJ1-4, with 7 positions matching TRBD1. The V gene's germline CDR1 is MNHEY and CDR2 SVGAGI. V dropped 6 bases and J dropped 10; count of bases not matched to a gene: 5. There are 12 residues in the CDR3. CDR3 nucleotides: TGTGCCAGCAGGGCAGGGGGTCGAAAACTGTTTTTT. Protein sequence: CASRAGGRKLFF.

The CDR3 nucleotides read TGCAGCGTTGACGTACAAAGGGGGGTTCCTGGCTACACCTTC. Protein sequence: CSVDVQRGVPGYTF. The V call is TRBV29-1, the J call TRBJ1-2; tentatively, D is TRBD1 (6 bases). Looked up from germline, CDR1 is SQVTM and CDR2 is ANQGSEA. V lost 3 bases to trimming and J lost 7 bases, with 18 bases between them. CDR3 length: 14 amino acids.

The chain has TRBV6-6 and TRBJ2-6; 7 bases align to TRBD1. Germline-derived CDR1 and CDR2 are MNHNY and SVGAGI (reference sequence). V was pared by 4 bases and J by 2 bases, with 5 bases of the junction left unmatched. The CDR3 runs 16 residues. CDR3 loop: CASSSVTGTGANVLTF. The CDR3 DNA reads TGTGCCAGCAGTTCTGTGACAGGGACTGGGGCCAACGTCCTGACTTTC.

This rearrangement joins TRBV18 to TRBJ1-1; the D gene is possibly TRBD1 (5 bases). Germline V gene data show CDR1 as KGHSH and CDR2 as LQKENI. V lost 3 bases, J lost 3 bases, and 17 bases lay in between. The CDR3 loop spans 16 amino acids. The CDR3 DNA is TGTGCCAGCTCACCGGCCGCCCAGGGTTTCGACACTGAAGCTTTCTTT. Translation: CASSPAAQGFDTEAFF.

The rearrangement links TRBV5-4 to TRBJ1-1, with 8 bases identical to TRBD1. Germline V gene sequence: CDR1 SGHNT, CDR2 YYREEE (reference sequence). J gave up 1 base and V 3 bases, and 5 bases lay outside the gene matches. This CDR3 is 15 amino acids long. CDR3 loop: CASSSRGQGNTEAFF. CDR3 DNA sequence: TGTGCCAGCAGCTCCCGAGGACAGGGGAACACTGAAGCTTTCTTT.

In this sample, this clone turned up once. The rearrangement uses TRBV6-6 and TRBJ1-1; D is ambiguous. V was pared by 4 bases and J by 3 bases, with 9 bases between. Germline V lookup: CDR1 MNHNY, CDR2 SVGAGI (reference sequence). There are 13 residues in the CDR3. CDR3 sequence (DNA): TGTGCCAGCAGTTCGCCGCTGGACACTGAAGCTTTCTTT. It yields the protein CASSSPLDTEAFF.

CDR3 loop: CSVVRGQSTEAFF. DNA for the CDR3: TGCAGCGTAGTCAGGGGCCAGAGCACTGAAGCTTTCTTT. The rearrangement uses TRBV29-1 and TRBJ1-1; TRBD1 is a possible D gene (6 bases). Germline V gives CDR1 SQVTM, CDR2 ANQGSEA. Trimming stripped 6 bases from V and 4 bases from J, with 15 bases between. The CDR3 runs 13 residues.

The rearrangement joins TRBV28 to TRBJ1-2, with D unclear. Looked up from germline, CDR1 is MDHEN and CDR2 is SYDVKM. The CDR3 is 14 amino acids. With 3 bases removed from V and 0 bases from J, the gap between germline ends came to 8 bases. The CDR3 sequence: CASSFIETNYGYTF. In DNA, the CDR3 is TGTGCCAGCAGTTTCATAGAGACTAACTATGGCTACACCTTC.

CDR3 amino acids: CASSRTFNQPQHF. The DNA of the CDR3 is TGCGCCAGCAGCCGGACGTTCAATCAGCCCCAGCATTTT. The chain combines TRBV4-1 with TRBJ1-5; D remains unclear. This CDR3 has 13 residues. Germline CDR1 and CDR2: MGHRA and YSYEKL. The germline V and J ends were trimmed by 4 bases and 3 bases, with 7 bases remaining between them.

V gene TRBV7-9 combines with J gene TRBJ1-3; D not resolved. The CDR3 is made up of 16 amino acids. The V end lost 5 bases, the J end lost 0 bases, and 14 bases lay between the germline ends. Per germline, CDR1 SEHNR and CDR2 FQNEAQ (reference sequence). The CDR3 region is CASSPAGSYSGNTIYF. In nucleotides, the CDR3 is TGTGCCAGCAGCCCTGCGGGCTCCTACTCTGGAAACACCATATATTTT.

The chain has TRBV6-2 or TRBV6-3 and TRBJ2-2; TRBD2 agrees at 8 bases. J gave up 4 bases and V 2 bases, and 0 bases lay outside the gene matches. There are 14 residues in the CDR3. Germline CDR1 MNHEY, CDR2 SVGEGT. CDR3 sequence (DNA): TGTGCCAGCAGTTACGGGACTAGCACCGGGGAGCTGTTTTTT. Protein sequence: CASSYGTSTGELFF.

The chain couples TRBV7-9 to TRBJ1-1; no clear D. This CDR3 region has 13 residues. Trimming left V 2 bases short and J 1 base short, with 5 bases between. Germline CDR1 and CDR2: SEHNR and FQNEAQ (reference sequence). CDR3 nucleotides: TGTGCCAGCAGCTTAAGGGAGAACACTGAAGCTTTCTTT. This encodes CASSLRENTEAFF.

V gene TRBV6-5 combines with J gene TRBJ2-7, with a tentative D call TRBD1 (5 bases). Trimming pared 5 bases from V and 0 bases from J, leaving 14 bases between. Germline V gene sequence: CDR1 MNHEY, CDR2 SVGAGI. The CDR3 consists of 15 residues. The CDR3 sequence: CASSTGTQSSYEQYF. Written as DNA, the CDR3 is TGTGCCAGCAGTACAGGTACTCAAAGCTCCTACGAGCAGTACTTC.

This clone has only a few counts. For the CDR3, the DNA is TGTGCTAGTGGTGTCGACAGGGGTGAGACCCAGTACTTC. Amino acid sequence: CASGVDRGETQYF. The chain recombines TRBV12-5 with TRBJ2-5; TRBD1 agrees at 8 bases. The germline V gene has CDR1 LGHNT and CDR2 FRNRAP. The CDR3 spans 13 residues. V was pared by 5 bases and J by 5 bases, with 4 bases of the junction left unmatched.

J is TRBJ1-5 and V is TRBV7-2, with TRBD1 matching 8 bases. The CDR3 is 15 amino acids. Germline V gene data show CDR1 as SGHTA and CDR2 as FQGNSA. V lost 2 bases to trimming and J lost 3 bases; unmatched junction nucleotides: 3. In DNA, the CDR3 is TGTGCCAGCAGCTTATCAGGGGGCCACAATCAGCCCCAGCATTTT. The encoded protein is CASSLSGGHNQPQHF.

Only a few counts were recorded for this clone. The DNA for the CDR3 is TGCGCCAGCAGCCAAGTAGATCTGGGGCTAGCCGCCTACAATGAGCAGTTCTTC. Protein: CASSQVDLGLAAYNEQFF. The chain carries TRBV4-1 and TRBJ2-1; D could derive from TRBD1 or TRBD2 (5 bases each). The CDR3 totals 18 residues. The V gene lost 1 base and the J gene lost 2 bases, with 18 bases spanning the gap. Germline CDR1 is MGHRA and CDR2 is YSYEKL.

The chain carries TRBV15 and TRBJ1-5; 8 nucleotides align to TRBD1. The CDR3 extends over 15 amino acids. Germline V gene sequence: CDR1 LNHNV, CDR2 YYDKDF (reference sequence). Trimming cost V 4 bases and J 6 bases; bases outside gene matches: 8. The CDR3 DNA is TGTGCCACCAGCATTGAGACAGGGGTTTTTCAGCCCCAGCATTTT. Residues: CATSIETGVFQPQHF. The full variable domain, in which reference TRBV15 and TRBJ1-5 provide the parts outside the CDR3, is DAMVIQNPRYQVTQFGKPVTLSCSQTLNHNVMYWYQQKSSQAPKLLFHYYDKDFNNEADTPDNFQSRRPNTSFCFLDIRSPGLGDTAMYLCATSIETGVFQPQHFGDGTRLSIL.

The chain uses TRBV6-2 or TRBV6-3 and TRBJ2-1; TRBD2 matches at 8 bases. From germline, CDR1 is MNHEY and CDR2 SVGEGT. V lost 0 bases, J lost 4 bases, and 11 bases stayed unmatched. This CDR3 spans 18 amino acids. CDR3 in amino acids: CASSYSLGSGIRYNEQFF. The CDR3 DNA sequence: TGTGCCAGCAGTTACTCCCTAGGTAGCGGGATACGATACAATGAGCAGTTCTTC.

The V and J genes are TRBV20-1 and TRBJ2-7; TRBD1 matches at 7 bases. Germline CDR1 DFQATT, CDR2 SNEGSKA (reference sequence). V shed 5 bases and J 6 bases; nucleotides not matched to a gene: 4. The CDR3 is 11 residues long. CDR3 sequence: CSARRTGEQYF. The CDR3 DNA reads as TGCAGTGCTCGCCGGACAGGCGAGCAGTACTTC.

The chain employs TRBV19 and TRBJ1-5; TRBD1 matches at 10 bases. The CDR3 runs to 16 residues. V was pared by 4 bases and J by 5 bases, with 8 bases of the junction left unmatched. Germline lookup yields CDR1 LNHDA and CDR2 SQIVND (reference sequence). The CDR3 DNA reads TGTGCCAGTAGTAACCTAGTCGGGACAGGGGATCAGCCCCAGCATTTT. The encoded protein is CASSNLVGTGDQPQHF.

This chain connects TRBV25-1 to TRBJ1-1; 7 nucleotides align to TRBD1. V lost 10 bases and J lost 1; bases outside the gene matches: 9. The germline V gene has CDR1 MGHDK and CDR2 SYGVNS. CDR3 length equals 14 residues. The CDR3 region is CATTQGLQNTEAFF. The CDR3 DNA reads TGTGCCACCACACAGGGGCTGCAGAACACTGAAGCTTTCTTT. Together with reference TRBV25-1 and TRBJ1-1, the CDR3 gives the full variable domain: EADIYQTPRYLVIGTGKKITLECSQTMGHDKMYWYQQDPGMELHLIHYSYGVNSTEKGDLSSESTVSRIRTEHFPLTLESARPSHTSQYLCATTQGLQNTEAFFGQGTRLTVV.